These 10 T cell receptor beta chains share one sample of origin, sequenced in a study of blood T cell repertoires in COVID-19. Produced via immunoSEQ multiplex PCR; TCRdb's table is partial and in-frame only. Of some 300,000 clones detected, around 90% appear once; the ten largest clones hold approximately 1%. The sequencing input was PBMCs or T cells enriched from blood (not recorded which). The receptors derive from a woman between 25 and 40 years old who had recovered from COVID-19.

J is TRBJ2-7 and V is TRBV12-2; TRBD2 reflects the table's D call only, with no check against the DNA. TRBV12-2 represents a pseudogene. This CDR3 region has 17 residues. The CDR3 loop reads CASRFPRLALRSYEQYF. The CDR3 coding sequence is TGTGCAAGTCGCTTCCCCCGTCTAGCGTTGCGCTCCTACGAGCAGTACTTC.

The V call is TRBV19, the J call TRBJ2-3; 10 bases line up with TRBD2. The CDR3 has 16 residues. Germline V CDR1 and CDR2: LNHDA, SQIVND (reference sequence). V lost 9 bases, J lost 5 bases, and 14 bases stayed unmatched. The CDR3 nucleotides are TGTGCCAGCCGACTAGCGGGCTTCGGGAGGGAAGATACGCAGTATTTT. Translating gives CASRLAGFGREDTQYF.

The V and J genes are TRBV7-6 and TRBJ2-7; D is uncertain. Germline values: CDR1 SGHVS, CDR2 FNYEAQ. CDR3 length: 13 amino acids. Trimming cost V 1 base and J 0 bases, with 4 bases left between them. The CDR3 reads CASSLVSSYEQYF. DNA of the CDR3: TGTGCCAGCAGCTTAGTGAGCTCCTACGAGCAGTACTTC.

Concerning this clone: This sample also contains other DNA sequences that code for the same CDR3. J is TRBJ1-5 and V is TRBV7-2; a weak D match, TRBD1 (5 bases). Trimming pared 1 base from V and 4 bases from J, leaving 11 bases between. The CDR3 spans 15 residues. CDR1 is SGHTA, CDR2 FQGNSA, per germline. The CDR3, as DNA: TGTGCCAGCAGCTTAGAGCGCCAGGGAAATCAGCCCCAGCATTTT. Translation gives CASSLERQGNQPQHF.

This clone was counted once. V is TRBV7-6 and J is TRBJ1-1; D might be TRBD1 (6 bases). Germline CDR1 SGHVS, CDR2 FNYEAQ. Between the trimmed V and J ends, which lost 2 bases and 2 bases, there was a span of 12 bases. This CDR3 is 15 amino acids long. The CDR3 nucleotides read TGTGCCAGCAGCTTACAACAGGGAGTCAACACTGAAGCTTTCTTT. Protein product: CASSLQQGVNTEAFF.

V usage is TRBV29-1 and J usage is TRBJ2-1; 9 bases are a match to TRBD1. V gave up 5 bases and J gave up 5 bases; unmatched junction bases: 13. CDR1 is SQVTM, CDR2 ANQGSEA, per germline. The CDR3 runs to 16 residues. The CDR3 DNA reads TGCAGCGTTTTTTTGGGGGGACAGGGATATCACAATGAGCAGTTCTTC. This codes for CSVFLGGQGYHNEQFF.

This clone occurred a few times. This chain connects TRBV18 to TRBJ2-3; D might be TRBD2 (6 bases). In germline, CDR1 is KGHSH, CDR2 LQKENI. Trimming removed 4 bases from V and 1 base from J, with 15 bases in between. This CDR3 is 16 amino acids long. CDR3 amino acids: CASSLAGLGGTDTQYF. CDR3 bases: TGTGCCAGCTCACTGGCGGGGCTTGGCGGCACAGATACGCAGTATTTT. Full variable domain (remainder filled in from reference TRBV18 and TRBJ2-3): NAGVMQNPRHLVRRRGQEARLRCSPMKGHSHVYWYRQLPEEGLKFMVYLQKENIIDESGMPKERFSAEFPKEGPSILRIQQVVRGDSAAYFCASSLAGLGGTDTQYFGPGTRLTVL.

The V call is TRBV6-4, the J call TRBJ2-3; 7 bases align to TRBD1. The ends lost 6 bases at V and 7 bases at J; junction bases unmatched: 1. CDR1 is MRHNA, CDR2 SNTAGT, per germline. CDR3 length: 11 amino acids. The CDR3 reads CASRQGNTQYF. DNA for the CDR3: TGTGCCAGCAGACAGGGGAATACGCAGTATTTT.

The CDR3 sequence: CASSSSAVAGNTIYF. The CDR3 nucleotides are TGCGCCAGCAGCTCGTCCGCGGTTGCTGGAAACACCATATATTTT. The V call is TRBV5-1, the J call TRBJ1-3; D is undetermined. The V gene's germline CDR1 is SGHRS and CDR2 YFSETQ. The CDR3 runs to 15 residues. The V end was cut by 3 bases, the J end by 2 bases, with 12 bases between. Filled out from reference TRBV5-1 and TRBJ1-3, the complete variable domain reads KAGVTQTPRYLIKTRGQQVTLSCSPISGHRSVSWYQQTPGQGLQFLFEYFSETQRNKGNFPGRFSGRQFSNSRSEMNVSTLELGDSALYLCASSSSAVAGNTIYFGEGSWLTVV.

The chain uses TRBV18 and TRBJ1-1; 9 positions match TRBD1. The trim removed 3 bases at V and 11 bases at J, leaving 10 bases unmatched. Germline V gene lookup returns CDR1 KGHSH and CDR2 LQKENI. The CDR3 spans 14 residues. Here the CDR3 DNA reads TGTGCCAGCTCACCGCTCTCAACAGGGGGCAGGGCTTTCTTT. This gives the protein CASSPLSTGGRAFF.